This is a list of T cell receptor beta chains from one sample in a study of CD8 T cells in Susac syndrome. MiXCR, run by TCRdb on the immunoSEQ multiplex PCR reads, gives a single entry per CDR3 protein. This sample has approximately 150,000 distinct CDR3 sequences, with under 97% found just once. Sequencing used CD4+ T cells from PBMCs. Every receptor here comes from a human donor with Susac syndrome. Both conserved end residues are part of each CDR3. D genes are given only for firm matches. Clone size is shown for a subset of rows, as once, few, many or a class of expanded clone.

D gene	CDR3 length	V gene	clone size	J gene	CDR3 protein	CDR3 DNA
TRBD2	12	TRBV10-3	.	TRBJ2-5	CASRASGETQYF	TGTGCCTCCAGGGCTAGCGGGGAGACCCAGTACTTC
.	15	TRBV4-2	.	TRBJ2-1	CASSQVTFANNEQFF	TGTGCCAGCAGCCAAGTGACCTTTGCAAACAATGAGCAGTTCTTC
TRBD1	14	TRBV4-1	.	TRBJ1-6	CASSQDQGASPLHF	TGCGCCAGCAGCCAAGATCAGGGGGCTTCACCCCTCCACTTT
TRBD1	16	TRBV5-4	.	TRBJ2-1	CASSLPGTGVVHEQFF	TGTGCCAGCAGCTTACCCGGGACAGGGGTTGTCCATGAGCAGTTCTTC
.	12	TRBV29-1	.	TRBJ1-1	CSTQGQHTEAFF	TGCAGCACCCAAGGACAGCACACTGAAGCTTTCTTT
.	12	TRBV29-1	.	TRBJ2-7	CSVGRMLDEQYF	TGCAGCGTTGGACGCATGCTGGACGAGCAGTACTTC
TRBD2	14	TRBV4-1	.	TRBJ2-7	CASSPFSGRSEQYF	TGCGCCAGCAGCCCCTTTAGCGGGAGGAGCGAGCAGTACTTC
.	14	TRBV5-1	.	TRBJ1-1	CASSWAGGDTEAFF	TGCGCCAGCAGCTGGGCCGGGGGGGACACTGAAGCTTTCTTT
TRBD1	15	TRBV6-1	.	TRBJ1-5	CASSPTGDGNQPQHF	TGTGCCAGCAGTCCCACAGGGGACGGCAATCAGCCCCAGCATTTT
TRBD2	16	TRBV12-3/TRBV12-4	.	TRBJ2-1	CASSAPGGRFGNEQFF	TGTGCCAGCAGTGCACCGGGCGGGAGATTCGGGAATGAGCAGTTCTTC
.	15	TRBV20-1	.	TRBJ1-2	CSARDRIVRDTGYTF	TGCAGTGCTAGAGATCGGATTGTCAGGGACACTGGCTACACCTTC
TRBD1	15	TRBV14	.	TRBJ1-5	CASSQAQGRGQPQHF	TGTGCCAGCAGCCAGGCACAGGGGAGGGGTCAGCCCCAGCATTTT
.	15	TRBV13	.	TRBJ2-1	CASSRDGLSYNEQFF	TGTGCCAGCAGCCGGGACGGTCTCTCCTACAATGAGCAGTTCTTC
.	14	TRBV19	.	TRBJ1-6	CASNPGVLNSPLHF	TGTGCCAGTAATCCAGGGGTACTAAATTCACCCCTCCACTTT
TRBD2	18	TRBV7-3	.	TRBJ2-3	CASSLVLLAGDMADTQYF	TGTGCCAGCAGCTTAGTTTTGCTCGCGGGAGATATGGCAGATACGCAGTATTTT
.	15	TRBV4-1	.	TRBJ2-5	CASSQVESRRETQYF	TGCGCCAGCAGCCAAGTTGAATCCCGCCGGGAGACCCAGTACTTC
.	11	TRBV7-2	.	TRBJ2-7	CASSQTREQYF	TGTGCCAGCAGCCAGACACGAGAGCAGTACTTC
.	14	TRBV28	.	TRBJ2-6	CAATGETGANVLTF	TGTGCCGCTACGGGGGAAACTGGGGCCAACGTCCTGACTTTC
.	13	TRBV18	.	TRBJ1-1	CASSPPAGPEAFF	TGTGCCAGCTCACCACCGGCAGGGCCTGAAGCTTTCTTT
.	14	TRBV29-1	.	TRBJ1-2	CSVEDVGDPYGYTF	TGCAGCGTTGAAGATGTAGGGGACCCATATGGCTACACCTTC
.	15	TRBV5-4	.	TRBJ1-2	CASSPAPAANYGYTF	TGTGCCAGCAGCCCGGCCCCAGCCGCTAACTATGGCTACACCTTC
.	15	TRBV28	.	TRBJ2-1	CASSLSLLPFHEQFF	TGTGCCAGCAGCCTTTCCCTTCTACCTTTCCATGAGCAGTTCTTC
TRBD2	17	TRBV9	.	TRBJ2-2	CASSVSSGSFNTGELFF	TGTGCCAGCAGCGTTAGTAGCGGGAGTTTCAACACCGGGGAGCTGTTTTTT
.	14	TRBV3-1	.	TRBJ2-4	CASSHGLAKNIQYF	TGTGCCAGCAGCCATGGGCTAGCCAAAAACATTCAGTACTTC
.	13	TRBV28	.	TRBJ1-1	CASSRNRFTEAFF	TGTGCCAGCAGCCGCAACAGATTTACTGAAGCTTTCTTT
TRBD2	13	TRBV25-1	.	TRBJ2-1	CASSESGGGGQFF	TGTGCCAGCAGTGAATCGGGAGGGGGTGGGCAGTTCTTC
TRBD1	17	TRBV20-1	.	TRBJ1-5	CSARDGDRGRSNQPQHF	TGCAGTGCTAGAGATGGGGACAGGGGTAGAAGCAATCAGCCCCAGCATTTT
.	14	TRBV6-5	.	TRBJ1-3	CASSDGLAGNTIYF	TGTGCCAGCAGTGACGGCCTCGCTGGAAACACCATATATTTT
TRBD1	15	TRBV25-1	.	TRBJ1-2	CASSIRDSPNYGYTF	TGTGCCAGCAGTATCCGGGACAGCCCAAACTATGGCTACACCTTC
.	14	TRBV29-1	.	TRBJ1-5	CSVAEDSSNQPQHF	TGCAGCGTTGCCGAGGACAGTAGCAATCAGCCCCAGCATTTT
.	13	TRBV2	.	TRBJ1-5	CASLTDLNQPQHF	TGTGCCAGCTTGACAGACCTCAATCAGCCCCAGCATTTT
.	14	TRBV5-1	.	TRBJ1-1	CASSLNSANTEAFF	TGCGCCAGCAGCTTGAACAGCGCGAACACTGAAGCTTTCTTT
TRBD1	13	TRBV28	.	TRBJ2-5	CASNPGQGGTQYF	TGTGCCAGCAATCCTGGACAGGGCGGGACCCAGTACTTC
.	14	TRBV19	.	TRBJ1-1	CASSRMLMNTEAFF	TGTGCCAGTAGTAGGATGTTGATGAACACTGAAGCTTTCTTT
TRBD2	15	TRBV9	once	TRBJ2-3	CASSPLGLGTDTQYF	TGTGCCAGCAGCCCACTTGGACTAGGAACAGATACGCAGTATTTT
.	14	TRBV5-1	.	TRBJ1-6	CASSLMGVGSPLHF	TGCGCCAGCAGCTTGATGGGGGTAGGTTCACCCCTCCACTTT
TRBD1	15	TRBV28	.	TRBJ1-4	CASKPTGGTNEKLFF	TGTGCCAGCAAACCGACAGGGGGGACTAATGAAAAACTGTTTTTT
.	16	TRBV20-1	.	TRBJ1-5	CSARDPLGGGNQPQHF	TGCAGTGCTAGAGATCCCTTGGGCGGGGGCAATCAGCCCCAGCATTTT
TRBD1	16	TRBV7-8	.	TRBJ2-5	CASSSFRDRARETQYF	TGTGCCAGCAGCTCCTTCCGGGACAGGGCGCGAGAGACCCAGTACTTC
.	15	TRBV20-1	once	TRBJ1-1	CSARDTGYVTSEAFF	TGCAGTGCTAGAGATACAGGATATGTTACCTCTGAAGCTTTCTTT
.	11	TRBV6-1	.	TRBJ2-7	CASSDRYEQYF	TGTGCCAGCAGTGACCGCTACGAGCAGTACTTC
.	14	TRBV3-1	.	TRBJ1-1	CASSPSLEGTEAFF	TGTGCCAGCAGCCCCTCGTTGGAGGGAACTGAAGCTTTCTTT
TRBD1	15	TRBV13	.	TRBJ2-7	CASSRGTGSSYEQYF	TGTGCCAGCAGCCGTGGGACAGGGAGCTCCTACGAGCAGTACTTC
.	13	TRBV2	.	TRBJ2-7	CASSELRWAEQYF	TGTGCCAGCAGTGAACTCAGGTGGGCCGAGCAGTACTTC
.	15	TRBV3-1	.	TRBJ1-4	CASSQGGGPNEKLFF	TGTGCCAGCAGCCAAGGGGGCGGCCCGAATGAAAAACTGTTTTTT
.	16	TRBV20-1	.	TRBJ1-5	CSARDLAEDSNQPQHF	TGCAGTGCTAGAGATCTAGCGGAGGATAGCAATCAGCCCCAGCATTTT
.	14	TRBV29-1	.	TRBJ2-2	CSVEEHQPAGELFF	TGCAGCGTTGAAGAACACCAACCCGCCGGGGAGCTGTTTTTT
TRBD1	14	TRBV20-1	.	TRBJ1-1	CSAFKGGVDTEAFF	TGCAGTGCTTTCAAAGGGGGCGTGGACACTGAAGCTTTCTTT
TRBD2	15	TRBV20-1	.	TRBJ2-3	CSASTSGGRTDTQYF	TGCAGTGCTTCGACTAGCGGGGGGCGCACAGATACGCAGTATTTT
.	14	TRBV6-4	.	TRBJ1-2	CASSDSRRDSGYTF	TGTGCCAGCAGTGACTCCCGCAGGGATAGTGGCTACACCTTC
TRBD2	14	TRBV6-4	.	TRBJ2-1	CASSEASGNNEQFF	TGTGCCAGCAGTGAGGCTAGCGGAAACAATGAGCAGTTCTTC
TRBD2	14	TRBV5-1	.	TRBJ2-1	CASSLGTSHNEQFF	TGCGCCAGCAGCTTGGGGACTAGTCACAATGAGCAGTTCTTC
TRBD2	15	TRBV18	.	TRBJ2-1	CASSPGTAGGPAQIF	TGTGCCAGCTCACCAGGGACCGCGGGGGGCCCCGCTCAGATCTTC